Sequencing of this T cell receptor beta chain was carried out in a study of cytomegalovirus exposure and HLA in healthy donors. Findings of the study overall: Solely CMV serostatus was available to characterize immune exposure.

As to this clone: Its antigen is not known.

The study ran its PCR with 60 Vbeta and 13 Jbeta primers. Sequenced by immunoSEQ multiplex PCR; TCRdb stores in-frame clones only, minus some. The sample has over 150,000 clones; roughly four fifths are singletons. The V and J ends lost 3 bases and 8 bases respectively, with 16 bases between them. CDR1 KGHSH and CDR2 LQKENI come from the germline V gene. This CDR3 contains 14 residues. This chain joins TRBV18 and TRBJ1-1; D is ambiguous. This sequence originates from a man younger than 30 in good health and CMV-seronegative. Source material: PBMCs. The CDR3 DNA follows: TGTGCCAGCTCACCTCGTTCGGAGGGAGCGGAAGCTTTCTTT. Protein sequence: CASSPRSEGAEAFF. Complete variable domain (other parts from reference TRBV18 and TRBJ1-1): NAGVMQNPRHLVRRRGQEARLRCSPMKGHSHVYWYRQLPEEGLKFMVYLQKENIIDESGMPKERFSAEFPKEGPSILRIQQVVRGDSAAYFCASSPRSEGAEAFFGQGTRLTVV.